This T cell receptor (beta chain) derives from a study of cytomegalovirus exposure and HLA in healthy donors. Whole-study findings and limits: Analyses of presence/absence relied on an assumption of roughly uniform sequencing depth across donors.

This clone was counted a few times. The antigen remains unidentified. Germline V lookup: CDR1 LGHNA, CDR2 YSLEER. This CDR3 is built from 15 residues. The J segment lost 3 bases and the V segment lost 1 base, leaving 2 bases of the junction unmatched. This PCR relied on a set of 60 Vbeta primers and 13 Jbeta primers. In the authors' methods: Roughly 11 million shared chains were among the roughly 80 million unique TCR beta chains that a later analysis counted. This table comes from immunoSEQ multiplex PCR, and its TCRdb copy is limited to in-frame clones, with some not included. V and J calls and clone size are those listed in that table; D and trimming were worked out from the DNA. The sample includes more than 95,000 clones, approximately 14% seen only once; the top ten take more than 0.65%.

The TCR comes from a female donor in good health and CMV-seronegative. What was sequenced was PBMCs. The V gene is TRBV4-3, the J gene TRBJ1-1; 10 nucleotides agree with TRBD1. CDR3 bases: TGCGCCAGCAGCCAAGGGACAGGGGGAGACACTGAAGCTTTCTTT. Translation gives CASSQGTGGDTEAFF.